Listed below are T cell receptor beta chains from one sample, sequenced in a study of blood T cell repertoires in COVID-19. Only in-frame clones appear in the TCRdb table, and some are missing; sequencing was by immunoSEQ multiplex PCR. The data hold about 79,000 clones, with about 89% observed a single time. The sequencing input was peripheral blood. These receptors all stem from a man aged 65 to 79 with active or convalescent COVID-19. Both conserved end residues are part of each CDR3. Fields, in order: D gene, clone size, J gene, V gene, CDR3 DNA, CDR3 protein. A D gene is named only where the DNA matches it firmly. Expanded clones get a size class; other rows say once, few or many, or leave the size out.

d_call: NA
clone_size: NA
j_call: TRBJ2-7
v_call: TRBV28
cdr3_nt: TGTGCCAGCAACCCCGTAGGGGCGGGGCCACACTACGAGCAGTACTTC
cdr3_aa: CASNPVGAGPHYEQYF

d_call: NA
clone_size: NA
j_call: TRBJ1-5
v_call: TRBV6-2/TRBV6-3
cdr3_nt: TGTGCCAGCAGTTACGGGCAGGGAACGCAGCCCCAGCATTTT
cdr3_aa: CASSYGQGTQPQHF

d_call: NA
clone_size: once
j_call: TRBJ2-5
v_call: TRBV5-6
cdr3_nt: TGTGCCAGCAGCTTGGTCGCGGGTCGGGAGACCCAGTACTTC
cdr3_aa: CASSLVAGRETQYF

d_call: NA
clone_size: NA
j_call: TRBJ2-1
v_call: TRBV27
cdr3_nt: TGTGCCAGCAGTCCAGCGGGCACAGGTTTAAATGAGCAGTTCTTC
cdr3_aa: CASSPAGTGLNEQFF

d_call: NA
clone_size: NA
j_call: TRBJ2-7
v_call: TRBV7-8
cdr3_nt: TGTGCCAGCAGCAGCCGGTTCGTAGCGGTCTCCTACGAGCAGTACTTC
cdr3_aa: CASSSRFVAVSYEQYF

d_call: TRBD1
clone_size: NA
j_call: TRBJ2-1
v_call: TRBV9
cdr3_nt: TGTGCCAGCAGCGTAGTGGGGGACAGTAGGAATGAGCAGTTCTTC
cdr3_aa: CASSVVGDSRNEQFF

d_call: NA
clone_size: NA
j_call: TRBJ1-2
v_call: TRBV5-4
cdr3_nt: TGTGCCAGCAGCTCCAACGGCGGCGGGGGATTTAACTATGGCTACACCTTC
cdr3_aa: CASSSNGGGGFNYGYTF

d_call: NA
clone_size: NA
j_call: TRBJ1-6
v_call: TRBV7-9
cdr3_nt: TGTGCCAGCAGCTTCGTTAATTCACCCCTCCACTTT
cdr3_aa: CASSFVNSPLHF

d_call: NA
clone_size: once
j_call: TRBJ1-5
v_call: TRBV6-5
cdr3_nt: TGTGCCAGCAGGAGGGAAGGCGGGCAGCCCCAGCATTTT
cdr3_aa: CASRREGGQPQHF

d_call: TRBD2
clone_size: NA
j_call: TRBJ2-7
v_call: TRBV29-1
cdr3_nt: TGCAGCGTTGTTGCTAGCGGGACCTACGAGCAGTACTTC
cdr3_aa: CSVVASGTYEQYF

d_call: NA
clone_size: NA
j_call: TRBJ2-7
v_call: TRBV19
cdr3_nt: TGTGCCAGTAGTACCAGAGGGACACAGGTTTCCTACGAGCAGTACTTC
cdr3_aa: CASSTRGTQVSYEQYF

d_call: TRBD1
clone_size: NA
j_call: TRBJ1-1
v_call: TRBV6-6
cdr3_nt: TGTGCCAGCAGGGACCAGGGACAGGGCCCCACTGAAGCTTTCTTT
cdr3_aa: CASRDQGQGPTEAFF

d_call: TRBD2
clone_size: NA
j_call: TRBJ2-1
v_call: TRBV9
cdr3_nt: TGTGCCAGCAGCGACGGACTAGGCCTTTTTAATGAGCAGTTCTTC
cdr3_aa: CASSDGLGLFNEQFF

d_call: NA
clone_size: NA
j_call: TRBJ1-2
v_call: TRBV29-1
cdr3_nt: TGCAGCGTCATCACTAACACAGGGAATGGCTACACCTTC
cdr3_aa: CSVITNTGNGYTF

d_call: TRBD1
clone_size: NA
j_call: TRBJ1-2
v_call: TRBV6-1
cdr3_nt: TGTGCCAGCAGTGAAGCGCTTCGACAGGGGCGGTACACCTTC
cdr3_aa: CASSEALRQGRYTF

d_call: TRBD1
clone_size: NA
j_call: TRBJ2-1
v_call: TRBV2
cdr3_nt: TGTGCCAGCGGGACAGATGACAATGAGCAGTTCTTC
cdr3_aa: CASGTDDNEQFF

d_call: NA
clone_size: NA
j_call: TRBJ2-7
v_call: TRBV12-3/TRBV12-4
cdr3_nt: TGTGCCAGCAGTTCCCGGGACACCGAGCAGTACTTC
cdr3_aa: CASSSRDTEQYF

d_call: TRBD2
clone_size: NA
j_call: TRBJ2-5
v_call: TRBV3-1/TRBV3-2
cdr3_nt: TGTGCCAGCAGCCGCCCGGGACTAGTACAAGAGACCCAGTACTTC
cdr3_aa: CASSRPGLVQETQYF

d_call: NA
clone_size: NA
j_call: TRBJ1-2
v_call: TRBV29-1
cdr3_nt: TGCAGCGTTGACCCGACAGGATCGAACTATGGCTACACCTTC
cdr3_aa: CSVDPTGSNYGYTF

d_call: TRBD1
clone_size: few
j_call: TRBJ2-2
v_call: TRBV6-5
cdr3_nt: TGTGCCAGCAGGGGGCAGGGGGCAGCCGGGGAGCTGTTTTTT
cdr3_aa: CASRGQGAAGELFF

d_call: TRBD1
clone_size: NA
j_call: TRBJ2-7
v_call: TRBV28
cdr3_nt: TGTGCCAGCAGTTTAGACAGGGGGCGGCACGGCGAGCAGTACTTC
cdr3_aa: CASSLDRGRHGEQYF

d_call: TRBD1
clone_size: NA
j_call: TRBJ1-2
v_call: TRBV28
cdr3_nt: TGTGCCTTACAGGGGCCCTCCGGCTATGGCTACACCTTC
cdr3_aa: CALQGPSGYGYTF

d_call: NA
clone_size: NA
j_call: TRBJ1-3
v_call: TRBV6-1
cdr3_nt: TGTGCCAGCAGTGAAGGAGTGTCCTCTGGAAACACCATATATTTT
cdr3_aa: CASSEGVSSGNTIYF

d_call: NA
clone_size: NA
j_call: TRBJ2-6
v_call: TRBV28
cdr3_nt: TGTGCCAGCAGTCTAACCGGGACACCCTTTGATGGGGCCAACGTCCTGACTTTC
cdr3_aa: CASSLTGTPFDGANVLTF

d_call: NA
clone_size: NA
j_call: TRBJ1-2
v_call: TRBV28
cdr3_nt: TGTGCCAGCAGCGGCGGGCCGTCCTATGGCTACACCTTC
cdr3_aa: CASSGGPSYGYTF

d_call: NA
clone_size: NA
j_call: TRBJ1-2
v_call: TRBV27
cdr3_nt: TGTGCCAGCAGACCTTCAGGGGCGGGTGGCTACACCTTC
cdr3_aa: CASRPSGAGGYTF

d_call: NA
clone_size: NA
j_call: TRBJ1-1
v_call: TRBV20-1
cdr3_nt: TGCAGTGCAAGTCCTTCCGGGATTGAGGCTTTCTTT
cdr3_aa: CSASPSGIEAFF

d_call: TRBD2
clone_size: NA
j_call: TRBJ2-6
v_call: TRBV3-1/TRBV3-2
cdr3_nt: TGTGCCAGCAGCCAAGCCCCCGGACTAGCGGGAGTTGGGGCCAACGTCCTGACTTTC
cdr3_aa: CASSQAPGLAGVGANVLTF

d_call: TRBD1
clone_size: NA
j_call: TRBJ1-1
v_call: TRBV6-5
cdr3_nt: TGTGCCAGCAGTTATACAGGGGGAGGCACTGAAGCTTTCTTT
cdr3_aa: CASSYTGGGTEAFF

d_call: NA
clone_size: NA
j_call: TRBJ1-5
v_call: TRBV28
cdr3_nt: TGTGCCAGCAGTTTAATCCTACAGCCCCAGCATTTT
cdr3_aa: CASSLILQPQHF

d_call: TRBD1
clone_size: NA
j_call: TRBJ1-6
v_call: TRBV3-1/TRBV3-2
cdr3_nt: TGTGCCAGCAGCCCCATTTCGGACAGGGGATACAATTCACCCCTCCACTTT
cdr3_aa: CASSPISDRGYNSPLHF

d_call: TRBD1
clone_size: NA
j_call: TRBJ2-2
v_call: TRBV4-3
cdr3_nt: TGCGCCAGCAGCAAAACCCCGACAGGGAAGGTCGGGGAGCTGTTTTTT
cdr3_aa: CASSKTPTGKVGELFF

d_call: NA
clone_size: NA
j_call: TRBJ2-1
v_call: TRBV7-2
cdr3_nt: TGTGCCACAGGGGGCGGGAGAGCAAACGATCGGGGCTCCTACAATGAGCAGTTCTTC
cdr3_aa: CATGGGRANDRGSYNEQFF

d_call: TRBD1
clone_size: once
j_call: TRBJ1-3
v_call: TRBV5-1
cdr3_nt: TGCGCCAGCAGCGATGGACAGGGCGATGGAAACACCATATATTTT
cdr3_aa: CASSDGQGDGNTIYF

d_call: TRBD2
clone_size: NA
j_call: TRBJ2-1
v_call: TRBV6-5
cdr3_nt: TGTGCCAGCAGTCCCCCGTTGACTAGCGGGAGTGAGCAGTTCTTC
cdr3_aa: CASSPPLTSGSEQFF

d_call: TRBD1
clone_size: once
j_call: TRBJ2-7
v_call: TRBV27
cdr3_nt: TGTGCCAGCAGCTTTGTTAACCCGGGACAGGGTTTTTACGAGCAGTACTTC
cdr3_aa: CASSFVNPGQGFYEQYF